One sample yielded the 21 T cell receptor beta chains listed below, sequenced in a study of control samples from healthy donors and cancer patients. The method was immunoSEQ multiplex PCR; TCRdb's version includes in-frame clones alone and lacks a portion of them. The sample holds 75,000 to 100,000 clones, around 88% seen once. Source material: blood. Receptor source: a man aged 25 to 40 in good health.

The chain couples TRBV9 to TRBJ2-2, with D uncertain. Germline values: CDR1 SGDLS, CDR2 YYNGEE. With 3 bases removed from V and 0 bases from J, the gap between germline ends came to 9 bases. This CDR3 contains 15 residues. In DNA form, the CDR3 reads TGTGCCAGCAGCGCCCAACTTGCGAACACCGGGGAGCTGTTTTTT. Translation: CASSAQLANTGELFF.

This rearrangement joins TRBV9 to TRBJ1-2; D remains unclear. The CDR3 is 16 amino acids. From germline, CDR1 is SGDLS and CDR2 YYNGEE. With 4 bases removed from V and 1 base from J, the gap between germline ends came to 17 bases. CDR3 coding DNA: TGTGCCAGCAGCTCCCGTGAGAGGCCAAGTAACTATGGCTACACCTTC. Protein sequence: CASSSRERPSNYGYTF.

This chain joins TRBV30 and TRBJ2-5; the D gene is possibly TRBD2 (6 bases). Trimming removed 4 bases from V and 1 base from J, with 10 bases in between. This CDR3 has 13 residues. Germline CDR1 reads GTSNPN; CDR2 reads SVGIG (reference sequence). For the CDR3, the DNA is TGTGCCTGGAACCGGGACTCCCAAGAGACCCAGTACTTC. Amino acids: CAWNRDSQETQYF.

The rearrangement joins TRBV7-2 to TRBJ2-7; 10 bases match TRBD2. The CDR3 contains 18 residues. The germline V gene has CDR1 SGHTA and CDR2 FQGNSA. The junction had 8 bases not matched to a gene; V was cut back by 0 bases and J by 0 bases. The CDR3 sequence: CASSLASGTSAVSYEQYF. The CDR3 DNA is TGTGCCAGCAGCTTAGCTTCCGGGACTAGCGCCGTCTCCTACGAGCAGTACTTC.

The chain employs TRBV24-1 and TRBJ2-6; either TRBD1 or TRBD2 may supply D (5 bases each). Germline V CDR1 and CDR2: KGHDR, SFDVKD. CDR3 length equals 19 residues. Deletions cut 0 bases from V and 0 bases from J, with 14 bases between. The CDR3 region has the DNA TGTGCCACCAGTGATTTGCCGCTAAGGGACCACTCTGGGGCCAACGTCCTGACTTTC. Amino acids: CATSDLPLRDHSGANVLTF.

V usage is TRBV18 and J usage is TRBJ1-5; 7 bases fit TRBD1. Germline loops: CDR1 KGHSH, CDR2 LQKENI. CDR3 length equals 17 residues. J lost 0 bases, V lost 3 bases, and 8 bases had no gene match. CDR3 loop: CASSPQGQTYSNQPQHF. In DNA, the CDR3 is TGTGCCAGCTCACCCCAGGGACAGACCTATAGCAATCAGCCCCAGCATTTT.

This chain links TRBV5-1 with TRBJ1-5, with D possibly TRBD1 on 5 matching bases. Per the germline V gene, CDR1 is SGHRS and CDR2 is YFSETQ. V was cut by 4 bases and J by 6 bases, with 14 bases left in between. The CDR3 is 14 amino acids. As DNA, the CDR3 is TGCGCCAGCAGCCCCTCCATGGGGGTTCAGCCCCAGCATTTT. It encodes CASSPSMGVQPQHF.

For the CDR3, the DNA is TGTGCCAGCAGCGTAGCGGGGGACTTTCAGGGCGAGCAGTACTTC. This encodes CASSVAGDFQGEQYF. The V call is TRBV9, the J call TRBJ2-7; tentatively, D is TRBD2 (6 bases). The CDR3 length is 15 residues. The germline CDR1 and CDR2 sequences are SGDLS and YYNGEE. V lost 0 bases to trimming and J lost 6 bases, with 16 bases between them.

The V call is TRBV6-2 or TRBV6-3, the J call TRBJ2-3; TRBD2 might be the D (6 bases). The CDR3 contains 15 residues. Germline V lookup: CDR1 MNHEY, CDR2 SVGEGT. The V end lost 5 bases, the J end lost 2 bases, and 14 bases lay between the germline ends. This chain's CDR3 is CASSRIGDSTDTQYF. For the CDR3, the DNA is TGTGCCAGCAGTCGGATAGGGGACTCCACAGATACGCAGTATTTT.

The rearrangement joins TRBV11-2 to TRBJ2-7; 8 bases are shared with TRBD2. Germline V gene sequence: CDR1 SGHAT, CDR2 FQNNGV. The length of the CDR3 is 14 residues. V was clipped by 3 bases and J by 1 base; unmatched bases: 2. This CDR3 is CASSFERESYEQYF. CDR3 coding DNA: TGTGCCAGCAGCTTTGAGCGGGAGTCCTACGAGCAGTACTTC.

The chain joins TRBV19 to TRBJ2-1, with a tentative D call TRBD2 (5 bases). V lost 4 bases and J lost 9, with 19 bases in between. Germline loops: CDR1 LNHDA, CDR2 SQIVND (reference sequence). CDR3 length: 15 residues. CDR3 sequence (DNA): TGTGCCAGTAGTAGGTTGGACTCCCGAGGCCGTGAGCAGTTCTTC. Translating it yields CASSRLDSRGREQFF.

This clone was counted between two and nine times. J is TRBJ1-6 and V is TRBV4-2; no clear D. Trimming stripped 2 bases from V and 9 bases from J, with 17 bases between. Germline loops: CDR1 LGHNA, CDR2 YNFKEQ. The length of the CDR3 is 16 residues. In DNA, the CDR3 is TGTGCCAGCAGCCAACCCCGGGTTCCGGAGGGTTCACCCCTCCACTTT. The encoded protein is CASSQPRVPEGSPLHF.

Regarding this clone: As the CDR3 is not closed by the conserved phenylalanine or tryptophan, this likely results from a read error. Because the CDR3's place on the DNA is in doubt, the DNA is left out and the CDR3 is given as listed by TCRdb. The rearrangement links TRBV12-3 or TRBV12-4 to TRBJ2-3; the table's D call of TRBD2 was not tested on the DNA. 12 amino acids form the CDR3, both terminal residues included. CDR3 in amino acids: CASSLGVLNPGI.

This clone came up a few times. The chain has TRBV15 and TRBJ1-1; the D gene is possibly TRBD1 (5 bases). This CDR3 is built from 14 residues. With 8 bases removed from V and 2 bases from J, the gap between germline ends came to 15 bases. Germline CDR1 is LNHNV and CDR2 is YYDKDF (reference sequence). The CDR3 sequence: CATAASGGNTEAFF. In DNA, the CDR3 is TGTGCCACCGCTGCGAGTGGGGGAAACACTGAAGCTTTCTTT.

This chain connects TRBV7-2 to TRBJ2-2, with TRBD1 matching 7 bases. The J segment lost 3 bases and the V segment lost 7 bases, leaving 11 bases of the junction unmatched. The CDR3 covers 16 residues. Germline CDR1 SGHTA, CDR2 FQGNSA. The CDR3 DNA is TGTGCCAGCACCCGGGACAGCCCTGAGGACACCGGGGAGCTGTTTTTT. This translates into CASTRDSPEDTGELFF. Full variable domain (outside the CDR3, taken from reference TRBV7-2 and TRBJ2-2): GAGVSQSPSNKVTEKGKDVELRCDPISGHTALYWYRQSLGQGLEFLIYFQGNSAPDKSGLPSDRFSAERTGGSVSTLTIQRTQQEDSAVYLCASTRDSPEDTGELFFGEGSRLTVL.

The chain joins TRBV7-9 to TRBJ2-1, with D maybe TRBD1 (5 bases). This CDR3 region has 11 residues. V was pared by 4 bases and J by 10 bases, with 8 bases between. CDR1 is SEHNR and CDR2 is FQNEAQ in the germline V gene (reference sequence). The CDR3 reads CASSSDTEQFF. As DNA, the CDR3 is TGTGCCAGCAGCTCGGACACCGAGCAGTTCTTC.

To note about this clone: The sample contains more than one DNA sequence encoding this CDR3. The chain carries TRBV9 and TRBJ2-3; no clear D. V lost 0 bases, J lost 1 base, and 3 bases lay in between. Germline lookup yields CDR1 SGDLS and CDR2 YYNGEE. The CDR3 spans 13 residues. Here the CDR3 DNA reads TGTGCCAGCAGCGTAGGTGGCACAGATACGCAGTATTTT. This encodes CASSVGGTDTQYF.

The rearrangement links TRBV12-5 to TRBJ1-6, with D uncertain. Per germline, CDR1 LGHNT and CDR2 FRNRAP. The length of the CDR3 is 13 residues. V was pared by 0 bases and J by 9 bases, with 6 bases between. The CDR3 DNA reads as TGTGCTAGTGGTTTGGTTGAAGTTTCACCCCTCCACTTT. Translation: CASGLVEVSPLHF. Using reference TRBV12-5 and TRBJ1-6 for the parts outside the CDR3, the full variable domain is DARVTQTPRHKVTEMGQEVTMRCQPILGHNTVFWYRQTMMQGLELLAYFRNRAPLDDSGMPKDRFSAEMPDATLATLKIQPSEPRDSAVYFCASGLVEVSPLHFGNGTRLTVT.

The V call is TRBV28, the J call TRBJ1-1, with D maybe TRBD1 (6 bases). V was pared by 3 bases and J by 2 bases, with 10 bases between. The germline V gene has CDR1 MDHEN and CDR2 SYDVKM. This CDR3 contains 14 residues. CDR3 sequence reads: CASSFPQGNTEAFF. The CDR3 DNA reads as TGTGCCAGCAGTTTCCCACAGGGAAACACTGAAGCTTTCTTT.

Only one count was recorded for this clone. V and J are TRBV12-3 or TRBV12-4 and TRBJ2-3; D gene ambiguous. Trimming left V 7 bases short and J 2 bases short, with 4 bases between. The CDR3 totals 11 residues. The CDR3 sequence: CASTLTDTQYF. In DNA form, the CDR3 reads TGTGCCAGCACCCTCACAGATACGCAGTATTTT.

This chain uses TRBV11-3 with TRBJ2-3; 14 nucleotides agree with TRBD2. V was clipped by 5 bases and J by 1 base; unmatched bases: 8. This CDR3 has 18 amino acids. Germline V lookup: CDR1 SGHNT, CDR2 YENEEA. The CDR3: CASSPRLAGGSGTDTQYF. DNA for the CDR3: TGTGCCAGCAGCCCACGACTAGCGGGAGGGAGTGGCACAGATACGCAGTATTTT. The full variable domain, with the rest looked up from reference TRBV11-3 and TRBJ2-3, is EAGVVQSPRYKIIEKKQPVAFWCNPISGHNTLYWYLQNLGQGPELLIRYENEEAVDDSQLPKDRFSAERLKGVDSTLKIQPAELGDSAVYLCASSPRLAGGSGTDTQYFGPGTRLTVL.